These T cell receptor beta chains were read from a single sample in a study of cytomegalovirus exposure and HLA in healthy donors. The repertoire was sequenced with immunoSEQ multiplex PCR; TCRdb's copy has only in-frame clones and lacks some. The table records 110,000 to 150,000 clones, roughly 80% of them present only once. Specimen: PBMCs. These receptors were collected from a woman in her forties or fifties in good health and CMV-seropositive. Both conserved end residues are part of each CDR3. A D gene is named only where the DNA matches it firmly. For some rows the clone size is stated as once, few or many, or as a class when expanded; others skip it.

CDR3 protein,CDR3 DNA,J gene,clone size,V gene,D gene
CASSPLLGQGSYEQYF,TGTGCCAGCAGCCCATTACTGGGACAGGGGAGTTACGAGCAGTACTTC,TRBJ2-7,.,TRBV14,TRBD1
CASSPDLLQGEGYTF,TGTGCCAGCTCACCGGACCTCCTACAGGGAGAGGGCTACACCTTC,TRBJ1-2,few,TRBV18,.
CACQEGDYNEQFF,TGTGCCTGCCAGGAGGGAGATTACAATGAGCAGTTCTTC,TRBJ2-1,.,TRBV30,.
CASSTRDRGVYEQYF,TGTGCCAGCAGCACGCGGGACAGGGGGGTTTACGAGCAGTACTTC,TRBJ2-7,.,TRBV6-6,TRBD1
CASSPRLAGFSYEQYF,TGTGCCAGCTCACCGAGGCTAGCGGGGTTCTCCTACGAGCAGTACTTC,TRBJ2-7,.,TRBV18,TRBD2
CAISLVPGTGGGDTQYF,TGTGCCATCAGCCTAGTCCCCGGGACAGGGGGTGGAGATACGCAGTATTTT,TRBJ2-3,.,TRBV10-3,TRBD1
CASSLRRGGQDTQYF,TGTGCCAGCAGCTTACGGCGGGGGGGCCAAGATACGCAGTATTTT,TRBJ2-3,.,TRBV7-3,TRBD2
CASSLRTGREKLFF,TGTGCCAGCAGTTTACGGACAGGACGGGAAAAACTGTTTTTT,TRBJ1-4,once,TRBV28,TRBD1
CASSLNSQGAGVDEQYF,TGTGCCAGCAGTTTAAATTCACAGGGCGCAGGGGTCGACGAGCAGTACTTC,TRBJ2-7,once,TRBV28,.
CASIRLTGVGGGYTF,TGTGCCAGCATTCGGCTGACGGGGGTAGGAGGCGGCTACACCTTC,TRBJ1-2,.,TRBV5-5,.
CASSQGGYYGYTF,TGCGCCAGCAGCCAGGGGGGGTACTATGGCTACACCTTC,TRBJ1-2,.,TRBV4-1,.
CASSRNPGTGGSGYTF,TGTGCCAGCAGCAGGAACCCCGGGACAGGGGGGTCTGGCTACACCTTC,TRBJ1-2,.,TRBV11-2,TRBD1
CASRPQGGRTDTQYF,TGTGCCAGCAGGCCACAGGGGGGTAGGACAGATACGCAGTATTTT,TRBJ2-3,few,TRBV5-4,TRBD1
CASRTDRGGETQYF,TGTGCCAGCAGAACGGACAGGGGAGGTGAGACCCAGTACTTC,TRBJ2-5,once,TRBV6-5,TRBD1
CASSPPGTDTQYF,TGTGCCAGCTCACCACCCGGCACAGATACGCAGTATTTT,TRBJ2-3,once,TRBV18,.